A selection of T cell receptor beta chains follows, all from one sample in a study of T cell repertoires in aging, cancer and after chemotherapy. TCRdb used MiXCR to reprocess the multiplex PCR reads, holding one entry per CDR3 protein. Among 10,000 to 13,000 distinct CDR3 sequences, 25% to 35% were seen once, and the ten largest hold approximately 3.4%. Sequencing was carried out using blood. The receptor source for this set is a human donor in good health. The CDR3 runs from the conserved cysteine through the conserved F or W. A D gene is named only where the DNA matches it firmly. Clone sizes are given selectively: once, few, many, or a class where the clone is expanded.

abundance: NA
d_gene: TRBD2
j_gene: TRBJ2-1
v_gene: TRBV7-2
CDR3aa: CASSLLAGGPYNEQFF
CDR3nt: TGTGCCAGCAGCTTACTAGCGGGAGGACCCTACAATGAGCAGTTCTTC

abundance: few
d_gene: TRBD1
j_gene: TRBJ1-2
v_gene: TRBV6-5
CDR3aa: CASSSDRGYGYTF
CDR3nt: TGTGCCAGCAGCTCCGACAGGGGCTATGGCTACACCTTC

abundance: NA
d_gene: TRBD2
j_gene: TRBJ2-1
v_gene: TRBV4-3
CDR3aa: CASSQDSSGMNGEQFF
CDR3nt: TGTGCCAGCAGCCAAGACTCTAGCGGGATGAATGGTGAGCAGTTCTTC

abundance: few
d_gene: TRBD1
j_gene: TRBJ1-2
v_gene: TRBV10-3
CDR3aa: CAISERGRGYGYTF
CDR3nt: TGTGCCATCAGTGAGAGGGGGCGCGGCTATGGCTACACCTTC

abundance: few
d_gene: NA
j_gene: TRBJ1-1
v_gene: TRBV18
CDR3aa: CASSLQMNTEAFF
CDR3nt: TGTGCCAGCTCATTGCAGATGAACACTGAAGCTTTCTTT

abundance: NA
d_gene: NA
j_gene: TRBJ2-7
v_gene: TRBV20-1
CDR3aa: CSAHGPPSMGF
CDR3nt: TGCAGTGCTCACGGGCCACCATCGATGGGCTTC

abundance: NA
d_gene: NA
j_gene: TRBJ1-1
v_gene: TRBV6-5
CDR3aa: CASSAGEAFF
CDR3nt: TGTGCCAGCAGCGCCGGTGAAGCTTTCTTT

abundance: NA
d_gene: TRBD1
j_gene: TRBJ1-5
v_gene: TRBV11-3
CDR3aa: CASSPGTGRRQPQHF
CDR3nt: TGTGCCAGCAGCCCGGGGACAGGGAGGCGACAGCCCCAGCATTTT

abundance: NA
d_gene: NA
j_gene: TRBJ2-7
v_gene: TRBV19
CDR3aa: CASSFVGSYEQYF
CDR3nt: TGTGCCAGCAGCTTCGTAGGGTCCTACGAGCAGTACTTC

abundance: medium-sized
d_gene: NA
j_gene: TRBJ2-1
v_gene: TRBV19
CDR3aa: CASSLGGSSYNEQFF
CDR3nt: TGTGCCAGTAGTCTGGGGGGCAGCTCCTACAATGAGCAGTTCTTC

abundance: NA
d_gene: NA
j_gene: TRBJ2-7
v_gene: TRBV12-5
CDR3aa: CASGLRGPLVAYEQYF
CDR3nt: TGTGCTAGTGGTTTACGGGGGCCCTTGGTAGCCTACGAGCAGTACTTC

abundance: NA
d_gene: NA
j_gene: TRBJ2-2
v_gene: TRBV14
CDR3aa: CASSQDDPGELFF
CDR3nt: TGTGCCAGCAGCCAAGATGACCCCGGGGAGCTGTTTTTT

abundance: NA
d_gene: NA
j_gene: TRBJ2-5
v_gene: TRBV20-1
CDR3aa: CSARRDSDGGTQYF
CDR3nt: TGCAGTGCTAGGCGTGACAGTGACGGCGGGACCCAGTACTTC

abundance: medium-sized
d_gene: NA
j_gene: TRBJ1-2
v_gene: TRBV29-1
CDR3aa: CSVAGGYWGYTF
CDR3nt: TGCAGCGTTGCCGGGGGCTATTGGGGCTACACCTTC

abundance: few
d_gene: NA
j_gene: TRBJ1-4
v_gene: TRBV19
CDR3aa: CASGTGRNEKLFF
CDR3nt: TGTGCGTCAGGGACTGGAAGGAATGAAAAACTGTTTTTT

abundance: NA
d_gene: TRBD1
j_gene: TRBJ2-7
v_gene: TRBV6-5
CDR3aa: CASSQDPGQGTYEQYF
CDR3nt: TGTGCCAGCAGCCAAGACCCCGGACAGGGGACTTACGAGCAGTACTTC

abundance: few
d_gene: NA
j_gene: TRBJ1-2
v_gene: TRBV6-1
CDR3aa: CASSLGQRGDGYTF
CDR3nt: TGTGCCAGCTCCCTTGGGCAACGAGGAGATGGCTACACCTTC

abundance: few
d_gene: TRBD2
j_gene: TRBJ2-1
v_gene: TRBV6-5
CDR3aa: CASTEVQGLTSYNEQFF
CDR3nt: TGTGCCAGCACCGAAGTTCAGGGACTAACCTCCTACAATGAGCAGTTCTTC

abundance: few
d_gene: TRBD2
j_gene: TRBJ2-2
v_gene: TRBV27
CDR3aa: CASSPDSVAGAGTGELFF
CDR3nt: TGTGCCAGCAGTCCAGACTCCGTAGCGGGGGCGGGCACCGGGGAGCTGTTTTTT

abundance: NA
d_gene: NA
j_gene: TRBJ2-3
v_gene: TRBV6-2/TRBV6-3
CDR3aa: CASSPPFAGSFDTQYF
CDR3nt: TGTGCCAGCAGTCCCCCGTTTGCCGGGAGTTTTGATACGCAGTATTTT

abundance: NA
d_gene: NA
j_gene: TRBJ1-2
v_gene: TRBV10-3
CDR3aa: CAISDGESYGYTF
CDR3nt: TGTGCCATCAGTGATGGAGAGTCCTATGGCTACACCTTC

abundance: NA
d_gene: NA
j_gene: TRBJ1-1
v_gene: TRBV6-5
CDR3aa: CASTRGSSPLRNTEAFF
CDR3nt: TGTGCCAGCACCCGTGGATCATCCCCCCTCAGGAACACTGAAGCTTTCTTT

abundance: medium-sized
d_gene: NA
j_gene: TRBJ2-6
v_gene: TRBV19
CDR3aa: CASGRFSGANVLTF
CDR3nt: TGTGCCAGTGGACGGTTCTCTGGGGCCAACGTCCTGACTTTC

abundance: NA
d_gene: NA
j_gene: TRBJ2-7
v_gene: TRBV12-3/TRBV12-4
CDR3aa: CASSLARISPGDEQYF
CDR3nt: TGTGCCAGCAGTTTAGCGCGAATAAGCCCAGGGGACGAGCAGTACTTC

abundance: NA
d_gene: TRBD1
j_gene: TRBJ1-2
v_gene: TRBV6-5
CDR3aa: CASSPHRGQSYTF
CDR3nt: TGTGCCAGCAGTCCCCACAGGGGGCAAAGCTACACCTTC

abundance: few
d_gene: NA
j_gene: TRBJ2-7
v_gene: TRBV6-5
CDR3aa: CASSYSGPRRAREQYF
CDR3nt: TGTGCCAGCAGTTACTCGGGGCCCCGGAGGGCACGCGAGCAGTACTTC

abundance: NA
d_gene: TRBD1
j_gene: TRBJ1-1
v_gene: TRBV6-1
CDR3aa: CASSDHRGGEVEAFF
CDR3nt: TGTGCCAGCAGCGACCACAGGGGGGGCGAGGTCGAAGCTTTCTTT

abundance: NA
d_gene: NA
j_gene: TRBJ2-5
v_gene: TRBV5-1
CDR3aa: CASRRDGYSQETQYF
CDR3nt: TGCGCCAGCAGGAGGGATGGGTATAGTCAAGAGACCCAGTACTTC

abundance: few
d_gene: TRBD2
j_gene: TRBJ2-3
v_gene: TRBV6-2/TRBV6-3
CDR3aa: CASSHTSGSTDTQYF
CDR3nt: TGTGCCAGCAGCCACACTAGCGGGAGCACAGATACGCAGTATTTT

abundance: few
d_gene: NA
j_gene: TRBJ2-3
v_gene: TRBV5-4
CDR3aa: CASSSSVASTDTQYF
CDR3nt: TGTGCCAGCAGCTCTAGCGTCGCTAGCACAGATACGCAGTATTTT

abundance: NA
d_gene: TRBD2
j_gene: TRBJ2-5
v_gene: TRBV7-9
CDR3aa: CASSFRLAGEGETQYF
CDR3nt: TGTGCCAGCAGCTTCCGACTAGCGGGAGAGGGGGAGACCCAGTACTTC

abundance: NA
d_gene: NA
j_gene: TRBJ1-5
v_gene: TRBV20-1
CDR3aa: CSARGQAGQPQHF
CDR3nt: TGCAGTGCTAGAGGTCAGGCAGGGCAGCCCCAGCATTTT

abundance: NA
d_gene: NA
j_gene: TRBJ1-5
v_gene: TRBV12-3/TRBV12-4
CDR3aa: CASSTGDQPQHF
CDR3nt: TGTGCCAGCAGCACCGGGGATCAGCCCCAGCATTTT

abundance: few
d_gene: TRBD2
j_gene: TRBJ2-7
v_gene: TRBV7-2
CDR3aa: CASSLTSGGALYEQYF
CDR3nt: TGTGCCAGCAGCTTAACTAGCGGGGGGGCCCTCTACGAGCAGTACTTC

abundance: NA
d_gene: TRBD2
j_gene: TRBJ2-7
v_gene: TRBV6-1
CDR3aa: CASSEGTSGTYLSYEQYF
CDR3nt: TGTGCCAGCAGTGAAGGGACTAGCGGGACTTATTTATCCTACGAGCAGTACTTC